These 9 T cell receptor beta chains were all obtained from the same sample, sequenced in a study of molecular identifiers for immune sequencing clone quantification. TCRdb called the PCR reads again in MiXCR, with one record for every CDR3 protein. The sample consists of about 510,000 distinct CDR3 sequences, around 21% of them appearing once. Sequencing used naive CD8+ T cells from blood, with Jurkat cell RNA spiked in. Subset reported: FACS-sorted CD8+CD4-CCR7+CD45RA+ naive T cells. The receptors derive from a human donor in good health. Some libraries in this study had Jurkat cell RNA spiked in.

In regard to this clonotype: This may arise from a read error, as a much more abundant clone is one base away. V and J are TRBV6-5 and TRBJ2-7, with D perhaps TRBD1 (6 bases). This CDR3 region has 13 residues. Germline V lookup: CDR1 MNHEY, CDR2 SVGAGI. The DNA for the CDR3 is TGTACCAGCAGTTACGGACAGTCCTACGAGCAGTACTTC. Translating gives CTSSYGQSYEQYF.

Details on this clonotype: One end of the junction does not line up with germline, which may come from a read error. This rearrangement joins TRBV6-2 or TRBV6-3 to TRBJ2-7; 7 bases map to TRBD1. The CDR3 covers 13 residues. Germline CDR1 reads MNHEY; CDR2 reads SVGEGT. The chain's CDR3 is CASSWDSTYERYF. The CDR3 bases are TGTGCCAGCAGTTGGGACAGCACCTACGAGCGGTACTTC.

At least ten counts were recorded for this clonotype. At one end, the junction sequence differs from germline, possibly due to a read error. This chain links TRBV5-6 with TRBJ2-7; 7 bases align to TRBD1. Per the germline V gene, CDR1 is SGHDT and CDR2 is YYEEEE. The CDR3 runs to 13 residues. CDR3 sequence reads: CASSYGTAYEQYF. The DNA for the CDR3 is TGCGCCAGCAGCTACGGGACAGCCTACGAGCAGTACTTC.

V gene TRBV6-2 or TRBV6-3 combines with J gene TRBJ2-2; 8 bases align to TRBD2. Germline V gene sequence: CDR1 MNHEY, CDR2 SVGEGT. CDR3 size: 18 residues. With 4 bases clipped from V and 1 base from J, the junction kept 11 bases outside the gene matches. This CDR3 reads CASSSPRVAGRNTGELFF. CDR3 nucleotides: TGTGCCAGCAGTTCCCCCCGGGTAGCGGGACGGAACACCGGGGAGCTGTTTTTT.

V and J are TRBV3-1 and TRBJ2-3; D possibly corresponds to TRBD2 (7 bases). Germline CDR1 and CDR2: LGHDT and YNNKEL (reference sequence). The CDR3 has 16 amino acids. The germline V and J ends were trimmed by 0 bases and 4 bases, with 14 bases remaining between them. The CDR3 nucleotides read TGTGCCAGCAGCCAAGATCGTACGGGGGGCGCAGATACGCAGTATTTT. This translates into CASSQDRTGGADTQYF.

This chain joins TRBV7-9 and TRBJ2-2; weak D call: TRBD2 (6 bases). The CDR3 extends over 16 amino acids. CDR1 SEHNR and CDR2 FQNEAQ come from the germline V gene (reference sequence). Between the trimmed V and J ends, which lost 0 bases and 3 bases, there was a span of 11 bases. The CDR3 nucleotides read TGTGCCAGCAGCTTAGCTTCCCTAGCGTACACCGGGGAGCTGTTTTTT. Translating it yields CASSLASLAYTGELFF.

The V and J genes are TRBV30 and TRBJ2-3; TRBD1 aligns across 9 bases. This CDR3 is built from 12 residues. The V gene's germline CDR1 is GTSNPN and CDR2 SVGIG (reference sequence). V gave up 7 bases and J gave up 3 bases; unmatched junction bases: 2. The CDR3 sequence is CASDRGTDTQYF. CDR3 DNA: TGTGCCTCGGACAGGGGTACAGATACGCAGTATTTT.

The V call is TRBV4-1, the J call TRBJ2-7; D not resolved. The V gene lost 1 base and the J gene lost 4 bases, with 8 bases spanning the gap. Looked up from germline, CDR1 is MGHRA and CDR2 is YSYEKL. The CDR3 runs 13 residues. DNA for the CDR3: TGCGCCAGCAGCCAAGTTGTGCAGTACGAGCAGTACTTC. As protein: CASSQVVQYEQYF.

Comments on this clonotype: Compared with germline, one end of the junction differs, possibly owing to a read error. V gene TRBV9 combines with J gene TRBJ2-3, with D perhaps matching TRBD1 (6 bases). The DNA end favors TRBJ1-5, so the J call may be wrong. The length of the CDR3 is 14 residues. CDR1 and CDR2 from the germline V gene are SGDLS and YYNGEE. The CDR3 nucleotides read TGTGCCTGCAGCGTAGTAGGACGGACAGATACGCAGCATTTT. Protein sequence: CACSVVGRTDTQHF.